These T cell receptor beta chains were read from a single sample in a study of T cell responses to AZD1222 COVID-19 vaccine. Here immunoSEQ multiplex PCR was the method, and the copy in TCRdb shows in-frame clones only, minus some. The table lists 90,000 to 100,000 clones, approximately 90% of them singletons. The material was peripheral blood, obtained on day 0 of AZD1222 vaccination. These receptors came from an adult in good health. The CDR3 runs from the conserved cysteine through the conserved F or W.

>TRBV9
CASSPHMDLGEQYF
>TRBV11-2
CASSLGQGRLNTQYF
>TRBV7-8
CASSLASPGNYGYTF
>TRBV7-2
CASGGNYNEQFF
>TRBV10-3
CAISELAGNTGELFF
>TRBV4-2
CASSQDNEAYGYTF
>TRBV14
CASSPDRVGGGGTEAFF
>TRBV9
CASSVGLAGEQFF
>TRBV27
CASSLSFGQEAFF
>TRBV5-1
CASSLGQGATKEKLFF
>TRBV27
CASQIGGLNTGELFF
>TRBV20-1
CSASVRDPYNEQFF
>TRBV5-6
CASNSRPGKLFF
>TRBV21-1
CASSKAEAGTSESYEQYF
>TRBV24-1
CATSRPGVWDEQFF
>TRBV19
CASSIGGGIGQPQHF
>TRBV5-1
CASSSDIFYEQYF
>TRBV28
CASRDRVLVVTEAFF
>TRBV2
CASRVTGGPEAFF
>TRBV6-5
CASSYSTGATGELFF
>TRBV6-6
CASGSEGYQPQHF
>TRBV5-1
CASSPRVSGNTIYF
>TRBV6-2/TRBV6-3
CASSLDRVTGQGEAFF
>TRBV11-3
CASSSTWEQFF